The 21 T cell receptor beta chains below were found in one sample sequenced in a study of control samples from healthy donors and cancer patients. This table comes from immunoSEQ multiplex PCR, and its TCRdb copy is limited to in-frame clones, with some not included. This sample has tens of thousands of clones; roughly nine tenths occur once, and the top ten carry 4.5% to 7%. The sequenced sample consisted of blood. These receptors came from a man aged 50 or older in good health.

The rearrangement joins TRBV2 to TRBJ2-5; D perhaps matches TRBD1 (6 bases). The CDR3 has 16 residues. Germline CDR1 is SNHLY and CDR2 is FYNNEI. Trimming took 0 bases from V and 5 from J, leaving 16 bases between them. The CDR3 sequence is CASSEASVGGRETQYF. The CDR3 DNA follows: TGTGCCAGCAGTGAAGCTAGCGTTGGGGGCCGGGAGACCCAGTACTTC.

The chain combines TRBV6-5 with TRBJ1-1; D call uncertain. The V gene's germline CDR1 is MNHEY and CDR2 SVGAGI. Trimming pared 10 bases from V and 2 bases from J, leaving 11 bases between. This CDR3 contains 12 residues. The CDR3 loop reads CAIYLRNTEAFF. DNA for the CDR3: TGTGCCATTTACCTGAGAAACACTGAAGCTTTCTTT.

The V gene is TRBV19, the J gene TRBJ1-4; TRBD1 is a possible D gene (6 bases). The CDR3 spans 15 residues. The germline gives CDR1 LNHDA, CDR2 SQIVND (reference sequence). V gave up 4 bases and J gave up 7 bases, with 16 bases separating them. The CDR3 is CASSKMGHQGEKLFF. In DNA, the CDR3 is TGTGCCAGTAGTAAGATGGGACACCAAGGTGAAAAACTGTTTTTT.

V and J are TRBV4-2 and TRBJ2-1, with D uncertain. CDR1 LGHNA and CDR2 YNFKEQ come from the germline V gene. The CDR3 extends over 16 amino acids. Between the trimmed V and J ends, which lost 0 bases and 12 bases, there was a span of 21 bases. The CDR3 here is CASSQERRTETMRQFF. The CDR3 DNA reads as TGTGCCAGCAGCCAAGAGAGAAGGACCGAGACAATGAGGCAGTTCTTC.

This chain joins TRBV19 and TRBJ2-7, with D possibly matching TRBD1 (5 bases). The CDR3 is 17 amino acids. The V end lost 0 bases, the J end lost 4 bases, and 19 bases lay between the germline ends. From germline, CDR1 is LNHDA and CDR2 SQIVND (reference sequence). The CDR3 region is CASSIDLGHHRSYEQYF. DNA of the CDR3: TGTGCCAGTAGTATAGATTTAGGACACCACCGGTCTTACGAGCAGTACTTC.

The chain combines TRBV18 with TRBJ1-5, with 7 bases fitting TRBD1. The CDR3 extends over 14 amino acids. The trim removed 6 bases at V and 7 bases at J, leaving 9 bases unmatched. CDR1 is KGHSH, CDR2 LQKENI, per germline. CDR3 bases: TGTGCCAGCTCTCCCGACAGGGCGGGACAGCCCCAGCATTTT. This sequence encodes CASSPDRAGQPQHF.

The J gene is TRBJ1-1, the V gene TRBV18; the D gene is possibly TRBD1 (5 bases). The CDR3 has 15 residues. Trimming shortened V by 2 bases and J by 0 bases, and 10 bases separated the two germline ends. CDR1 and CDR2 (germline): KGHSH, LQKENI. The CDR3 region is CASSPVTGLNTEAFF. The DNA for the CDR3 is TGTGCCAGCTCACCAGTTACAGGTCTGAACACTGAAGCTTTCTTT. Combining the CDR3 with reference TRBV18 and TRBJ1-1 gives the whole variable domain NAGVMQNPRHLVRRRGQEARLRCSPMKGHSHVYWYRQLPEEGLKFMVYLQKENIIDESGMPKERFSAEFPKEGPSILRIQQVVRGDSAAYFCASSPVTGLNTEAFFGQGTRLTVV.

CDR3 sequence (DNA): TGTGCCAGCAGCGTTAGTAGCGGAGGGGGGAGGAGGGACACTGAAGCTTTCTTT. As protein: CASSVSSGGGRRDTEAFF. J is TRBJ1-1 and V is TRBV9; TRBD1 is a possible D gene (6 bases). The CDR3 has 18 residues. The germline CDR1 and CDR2 sequences are SGDLS and YYNGEE. Trimming shortened V by 2 bases and J by 3 bases, and 23 bases separated the two germline ends.

The V and J genes are TRBV12-3 or TRBV12-4 and TRBJ1-2, with D tentatively TRBD1 (5 bases). The CDR3 covers 13 residues. V gave up 5 bases and J gave up 8 bases, with 15 bases separating them. The CDR3 nucleotides read TGTGCCAGCAGTATCGCAGGGATGGGGGGCTACACCTTC. It translates to CASSIAGMGGYTF.

This clone came up a few times. Different DNA sequences within this sample yield the same CDR3. DNA for the CDR3: TGTGCCAGCAGTGAAGCGCACGGCTACACCTTC. Translation gives CASSEAHGYTF. The chain couples TRBV2 to TRBJ1-2; D is ambiguous. With 0 bases removed from V and 8 bases from J, the gap between germline ends came to 4 bases. Germline lookup yields CDR1 SNHLY and CDR2 FYNNEI. This CDR3 has 11 residues.

The chain has TRBV6-6 and TRBJ1-1; 7 bases agree with TRBD1. CDR3 length equals 13 residues. V gave up 6 bases and J gave up 5 bases; unmatched junction bases: 6. CDR1 and CDR2 from the germline V gene are MNHNY and SVGAGI (reference sequence). CDR3 protein: CASSVRDRTEAFF. The CDR3 region has the DNA TGTGCCAGCAGCGTCCGGGACAGAACTGAAGCTTTCTTT.

This clone was seen only once. J is TRBJ1-4 and V is TRBV24-1; 11 positions agree with TRBD1. Germline V gives CDR1 KGHDR, CDR2 SFDVKD. CDR3 length: 16 amino acids. Unmatched junction bases numbered 7, after V lost 4 bases and J lost 7 bases. Here the CDR3 reads CATSDAGTGGIEKLFF. The CDR3 DNA is TGTGCCACCAGTGACGCCGGGACAGGGGGGATTGAAAAACTGTTTTTT.

The rearrangement uses TRBV4-2 and TRBJ1-4; 9 positions match TRBD1. Germline values: CDR1 LGHNA, CDR2 YNFKEQ. After removal of 4 bases from V and 8 bases from J, the junction contained 8 bases not matched to a gene. The CDR3 totals 15 residues. DNA of the CDR3: TGTGCCAGCAGCCCAGTGGGGACAGGGAACGAAAAACTGTTTTTT. This gives the protein CASSPVGTGNEKLFF.

This CDR3 is CASSLEISSYNSPLHF. CDR3 nucleotides: TGTGCCAGCAGCTTAGAGATTAGCTCCTATAATTCACCCCTCCACTTT. The V call is TRBV7-8, the J call TRBJ1-6; no definite D call. Germline assignment: CDR1 SGHVS and CDR2 FQNEAQ. V lost 1 base, J lost 0 bases, and 7 bases lay in between. This CDR3 is 16 amino acids long.

In this sample, this clone turned up once. The genes are TRBV2 and TRBJ2-7; TRBD1 might be the D (6 bases). The V gene's germline CDR1 is SNHLY and CDR2 FYNNEI. This CDR3 is 13 amino acids long. Deletions cut 7 bases from V and 4 bases from J, with 14 bases between. The CDR3 DNA follows: TGTGCCAGCAATAGGGGGAGAGGTTACGAGCAGTACTTC. Its protein product is CASNRGRGYEQYF.

V and J are TRBV20-1 and TRBJ2-3, with D unclear. V was cut by 5 bases and J by 5 bases, with 8 bases left in between. The length of the CDR3 is 11 residues. The V gene's germline CDR1 is DFQATT and CDR2 SNEGSKA (reference sequence). The CDR3 spells CSAEARDTQYF. As DNA, the CDR3 is TGCAGTGCTGAGGCTAGAGATACGCAGTATTTT.

The chain employs TRBV2 and TRBJ2-1; 7 bases match TRBD1. The length of the CDR3 is 14 residues. V was pared by 6 bases and J by 7 bases, with 9 bases of the junction left unmatched. The germline V gene encodes CDR1 SNHLY and CDR2 FYNNEI. DNA for the CDR3: TGTGCCAGCAGGGTACAGGGGCTGGGGAATGAGCAGTTCTTC. Amino acid sequence: CASRVQGLGNEQFF.

The chain carries TRBV6-6 and TRBJ1-3, with D uncertain. CDR1 and CDR2 from the germline V gene are MNHNY and SVGAGI (reference sequence). The CDR3 totals 11 residues. Trimming pared 10 bases from V and 2 bases from J, leaving 6 bases between. The CDR3 is CATNPGNTIYF. CDR3 nucleotide sequence: TGTGCCACCAACCCTGGAAACACCATATATTTT.

CDR3 bases: TGTGCCAGCAGCCCGTCCCCCACAGATACGCAGTATTTT. Protein: CASSPSPTDTQYF. This chain links TRBV7-8 with TRBJ2-3; D is unresolved. Germline loops: CDR1 SGHVS, CDR2 FQNEAQ. Trimming stripped 5 bases from V and 2 bases from J, with 8 bases between. The CDR3 covers 13 residues.

This chain connects TRBV6-5 to TRBJ2-1, with 9 nucleotides matching TRBD1. This CDR3 is 15 amino acids long. The V gene end was trimmed by 5 bases and the J gene end by 0 bases; junction bases not matched to a gene: 2. Germline V gives CDR1 MNHEY, CDR2 SVGAGI. This chain's CDR3 is CASSTDRGSYNEQFF. The CDR3 DNA reads TGTGCCAGCAGTACGGACAGGGGCTCCTACAATGAGCAGTTCTTC.

Only one count was recorded for this clone. The chain carries TRBV9 and TRBJ2-4; D could derive from TRBD1 or TRBD2 (7 bases each). The V end was cut by 4 bases, the J end by 3 bases, with 17 bases between. CDR1 and CDR2 (germline): SGDLS, YYNGEE. The CDR3 is 16 residues long. CDR3 DNA sequence: TGTGCCAGCAGCCCAGGGGGGGGGCAGGTCAAAAACATTCAGTACTTC. Translation gives CASSPGGGQVKNIQYF. Complete variable domain (other parts from reference TRBV9 and TRBJ2-4): DSGVTQTPKHLITATGQRVTLRCSPRSGDLSVYWYQQSLDQGLQFLIQYYNGEERAKGNILERFSAQQFPDLHSELNLSSLELGDSALYFCASSPGGGQVKNIQYFGAGTRLSVL.